Listed below are T cell receptor beta chains from one sample, sequenced in a study of T cell repertoires in cytomegalovirus infection. From the reads, TCRdb called clonotypes with MiXCR, one entry per CDR3 protein. The sample has 150,000 to 200,000 distinct CDR3 sequences; approximately 19% are singletons. The sequenced material came from PBMCs. Receptor source: a human donor in good health (CMV status not recorded). Some clones in this sample may be carry-over from other donors' samples. CDR3s include the opening cysteine and the closing phenylalanine or tryptophan. Fields, in order: D gene, clone size, J gene, V gene, CDR3 DNA, CDR3 protein. The D gene is left open where the match is weak. For some rows the clone size is stated as once, few or many, or as a class when expanded; others skip it.

d_call: -
clone_size: few
j_call: TRBJ2-1
v_call: TRBV11-2
cdr3_nt: TGTGCCAGCAGCTTAGGCAGGGGAAGTTTAGAGCAGTTCTTC
cdr3_aa: CASSLGRGSLEQFF

d_call: -
clone_size: many
j_call: TRBJ1-5
v_call: TRBV7-9
cdr3_nt: TGTGCCAGCACCCGAGGAGGGTTTCAGCCCCAGCATTTT
cdr3_aa: CASTRGGFQPQHF

d_call: -
clone_size: few
j_call: TRBJ1-5
v_call: TRBV3-1
cdr3_nt: TGTGCCAGCAGCCAAGAGTCCGGGCCCCAGCATTTT
cdr3_aa: CASSQESGPQHF

d_call: -
clone_size: -
j_call: TRBJ1-1
v_call: TRBV20-1
cdr3_nt: TGCAGTGCTAGAGTTAGCTGGAGGACAGAAGCTTTCTTT
cdr3_aa: CSARVSWRTEAFF

d_call: -
clone_size: -
j_call: TRBJ2-5
v_call: TRBV6-2/TRBV6-3
cdr3_nt: TGTGCCAGCAGTTACGGACTCTCCCAGTACTTC
cdr3_aa: CASSYGLSQYF

d_call: TRBD2
clone_size: many
j_call: TRBJ2-1
v_call: TRBV11-3
cdr3_nt: TGTGCCAGCAGTCTTGGACTAGCGGCCTACAATGAGCAGTTCTTC
cdr3_aa: CASSLGLAAYNEQFF

d_call: -
clone_size: -
j_call: TRBJ2-7
v_call: TRBV5-5
cdr3_nt: TGTGCCAGCAGCTTGGAGGCATCTAGTTCCTACGAGCAGTACTTC
cdr3_aa: CASSLEASSSYEQYF

d_call: TRBD2
clone_size: -
j_call: TRBJ2-2
v_call: TRBV12-3/TRBV12-4
cdr3_nt: TGTGCCAGCTTCTTAAGCCCGGTGGCTAGCGGGAGAAGCCTGACCACCGGGGAGCTGTTTTTT
cdr3_aa: CASFLSPVASGRSLTTGELFF

d_call: TRBD1
clone_size: many
j_call: TRBJ1-1
v_call: TRBV28
cdr3_nt: TGTGCCAGCAGGCGACAGGGTCCCAACACTGAAGCTTTCTTT
cdr3_aa: CASRRQGPNTEAFF

d_call: -
clone_size: many
j_call: TRBJ2-5
v_call: TRBV7-2
cdr3_nt: TGTGCCAGCACCCGTGGGGGGACGTCGGAGACCCAGTACTTC
cdr3_aa: CASTRGGTSETQYF

d_call: -
clone_size: once
j_call: TRBJ2-2
v_call: TRBV5-4
cdr3_nt: TGTGCCAGCAGCCTTAAGGAGAGAAACACCGGGGAGCTGTTTTTT
cdr3_aa: CASSLKERNTGELFF

d_call: -
clone_size: few
j_call: TRBJ1-1
v_call: TRBV6-1
cdr3_nt: TGTGCCAGCCAAATAAACACGAACACTGAAGCTTTCTTT
cdr3_aa: CASQINTNTEAFF

d_call: TRBD1
clone_size: once
j_call: TRBJ1-3
v_call: TRBV6-5
cdr3_nt: TGTGCCATCAGTTCTCACAGGGGGCCTGGAAACACCATATATTTT
cdr3_aa: CAISSHRGPGNTIYF

d_call: TRBD1
clone_size: -
j_call: TRBJ2-5
v_call: TRBV7-2
cdr3_nt: TGTGCCAGCAGCACAGGGGCAGGGACCCAGTACTTC
cdr3_aa: CASSTGAGTQYF

d_call: TRBD2
clone_size: -
j_call: TRBJ2-1
v_call: TRBV27
cdr3_nt: TGTGCCAGCAGTTTGGGGGCTAGCGGGATCTCCGATGAGCAGTTCTTC
cdr3_aa: CASSLGASGISDEQFF

d_call: TRBD2
clone_size: -
j_call: TRBJ2-3
v_call: TRBV4-2
cdr3_nt: TGTGCCAGCAGCCAAGTGGGACTAGCGAAGGTTGTGGATACGCAGTATTTT
cdr3_aa: CASSQVGLAKVVDTQYF

d_call: TRBD1
clone_size: many
j_call: TRBJ1-1
v_call: TRBV29-1
cdr3_nt: TGCAGCGCCGGACAGGGGGCGCTTTCGGCGGAAGCTTTCTTT
cdr3_aa: CSAGQGALSAEAFF

d_call: TRBD1
clone_size: few
j_call: TRBJ2-6
v_call: TRBV7-3
cdr3_nt: TGTGCCAGCAGCTTGACCGGGACAGTGAACTCTGGGGCCAACGTCCTGACTTTC
cdr3_aa: CASSLTGTVNSGANVLTF

d_call: TRBD1
clone_size: -
j_call: TRBJ1-1
v_call: TRBV19
cdr3_nt: TGTGCCAGTAGCCGGGACAGGCAAAAGAACACTGAAGCTTTCTTT
cdr3_aa: CASSRDRQKNTEAFF

d_call: TRBD1
clone_size: many
j_call: TRBJ1-2
v_call: TRBV2
cdr3_nt: TGTGCCAGCAGACCGGGACAGACAGACTACACCTTC
cdr3_aa: CASRPGQTDYTF

d_call: -
clone_size: -
j_call: TRBJ2-5
v_call: TRBV20-1
cdr3_nt: TGCAGTGCTCGGCCGAAACAGGGCACAAAAGAGACCCAGTACTTC
cdr3_aa: CSARPKQGTKETQYF

d_call: TRBD1
clone_size: -
j_call: TRBJ1-2
v_call: TRBV19
cdr3_nt: TGTGCCAGTAGTACCAGGACAGGGTATGGCTACACCTTC
cdr3_aa: CASSTRTGYGYTF

d_call: -
clone_size: -
j_call: TRBJ1-2
v_call: TRBV28
cdr3_nt: TGTGCCAGCATCCCCTCCGTTAACTATGGCTACACCTTC
cdr3_aa: CASIPSVNYGYTF

d_call: -
clone_size: -
j_call: TRBJ1-4
v_call: TRBV11-2
cdr3_nt: TGTGCCAGCAGCTCTCCCCCGTGGGGGCGTGGTGAAAAACTGTTTTTT
cdr3_aa: CASSSPPWGRGEKLFF

d_call: -
clone_size: few
j_call: TRBJ1-2
v_call: TRBV18
cdr3_nt: TGTGCCAGCTCCCGAGCGGGGGGTCCCAACTATGGCTACACCTTC
cdr3_aa: CASSRAGGPNYGYTF

d_call: -
clone_size: -
j_call: TRBJ1-3
v_call: TRBV20-1
cdr3_nt: TGCAGTGCTAGAACAGAAACAGATGGAAACACCATATATTTT
cdr3_aa: CSARTETDGNTIYF

d_call: -
clone_size: -
j_call: TRBJ2-1
v_call: TRBV5-6
cdr3_nt: TGTGCCAGCAGCACCACCCTGACCCGTAGGGGGAATGAGCAGTTCTTC
cdr3_aa: CASSTTLTRRGNEQFF

d_call: -
clone_size: few
j_call: TRBJ2-6
v_call: TRBV7-6
cdr3_nt: TGTGCCAGCAGGTCAACAGGTGCTGGGGCCAACGTCCTGACTTTC
cdr3_aa: CASRSTGAGANVLTF

d_call: -
clone_size: many
j_call: TRBJ1-1
v_call: TRBV7-2
cdr3_nt: TGTGCCAGCAGCTTCGGCCAGAACGAAGCTTTCTTT
cdr3_aa: CASSFGQNEAFF

d_call: -
clone_size: -
j_call: TRBJ1-5
v_call: TRBV28
cdr3_nt: TGTGCCAGCAGTTTTCGAGGCCGGGGTAGGGGAAATCAGCCCCAGCATTTT
cdr3_aa: CASSFRGRGRGNQPQHF

d_call: -
clone_size: -
j_call: TRBJ1-5
v_call: TRBV5-1
cdr3_nt: TGCGCCAGCAGCTTGGGAGGGACGTTGGGTAGCAATCAGCCCCAGCATTTT
cdr3_aa: CASSLGGTLGSNQPQHF

d_call: TRBD2
clone_size: -
j_call: TRBJ2-1
v_call: TRBV28
cdr3_nt: TGTTCCAGCAGTTTACAGGCGGCTAGCGGGGAACGTGGGAATGAGCAGTTCTTC
cdr3_aa: CSSSLQAASGERGNEQFF

d_call: TRBD1
clone_size: -
j_call: TRBJ2-4
v_call: TRBV19
cdr3_nt: TGTGCCAGTAGTATAGAGACAGGGAACATTCAGTACTTC
cdr3_aa: CASSIETGNIQYF

d_call: -
clone_size: few
j_call: TRBJ1-1
v_call: TRBV5-6
cdr3_nt: TGTGCCAGCAGACGGATGACAGGGAACACTGAAGCTTTCTTT
cdr3_aa: CASRRMTGNTEAFF

d_call: TRBD1
clone_size: many
j_call: TRBJ2-7
v_call: TRBV23-1
cdr3_nt: TGCGCCAGCAGTCCTTCCGGGACAGACTGCTACGAGCAGTACTTC
cdr3_aa: CASSPSGTDCYEQYF

d_call: TRBD2
clone_size: many
j_call: TRBJ2-7
v_call: TRBV7-9
cdr3_nt: TGTGCCAGCAGCCCCAGACTAGCGGGAGAATCGTCCTACGAGCAGTACTTC
cdr3_aa: CASSPRLAGESSYEQYF

d_call: TRBD1
clone_size: few
j_call: TRBJ2-7
v_call: TRBV23-1
cdr3_nt: TGCGCCAGCACCTCAGCCCGACAGGGGCTACCCTACGAGCAGTACTTC
cdr3_aa: CASTSARQGLPYEQYF

d_call: -
clone_size: few
j_call: TRBJ1-2
v_call: TRBV10-3
cdr3_nt: TGTGCCATCAGTGAGTCGAAGTCCGCCGCCTATGGCTACACCTTC
cdr3_aa: CAISESKSAAYGYTF

d_call: -
clone_size: many
j_call: TRBJ1-1
v_call: TRBV28
cdr3_nt: TGTGCCAGCAGCCTTCCGGGGGCCCCCCTGAACACTGAAGCTTTCTTT
cdr3_aa: CASSLPGAPLNTEAFF

d_call: -
clone_size: few
j_call: TRBJ2-5
v_call: TRBV20-1
cdr3_nt: TGCAGTGCCCTAAGGGGGGGGGGGGAGACCCAGTACTTC
cdr3_aa: CSALRGGGETQYF

d_call: TRBD2
clone_size: -
j_call: TRBJ2-1
v_call: TRBV7-2
cdr3_nt: TGTGCCAGCAGCTTAGAGAAGCTAGCGGGAGCCCCGGGTGAGCAGTTCTTC
cdr3_aa: CASSLEKLAGAPGEQFF

d_call: TRBD1
clone_size: many
j_call: TRBJ1-1
v_call: TRBV7-6
cdr3_nt: TGTGCCAGCAGCCCCGGGACAGGGTTGATGAACACTGAAGCTTTCTTT
cdr3_aa: CASSPGTGLMNTEAFF

d_call: TRBD1
clone_size: -
j_call: TRBJ1-4
v_call: TRBV7-3
cdr3_nt: TGTGCCAGCAGCTTAGGGACAGGGGGCATTCCTAATGAAAAACTGTTTTTT
cdr3_aa: CASSLGTGGIPNEKLFF

d_call: -
clone_size: many
j_call: TRBJ2-7
v_call: TRBV12-3/TRBV12-4
cdr3_nt: TGTGCCAGCAGTTTTAGTGGGAGAAGCAACGAGCAGTACTTC
cdr3_aa: CASSFSGRSNEQYF

d_call: TRBD1
clone_size: many
j_call: TRBJ1-1
v_call: TRBV12-3/TRBV12-4
cdr3_nt: TGTGCCAGCAGGCCGAAACCGTACCGGGACAGGGTTAACACTGAAGCTTTCTTT
cdr3_aa: CASRPKPYRDRVNTEAFF

d_call: -
clone_size: -
j_call: TRBJ1-2
v_call: TRBV29-1
cdr3_nt: TGCAGCGTTGTAGGAACTAACTATGGCTACACCTTC
cdr3_aa: CSVVGTNYGYTF

d_call: TRBD1
clone_size: many
j_call: TRBJ1-2
v_call: TRBV7-9
cdr3_nt: TGTGCCAGCAGCCAATCTGGACAGGGTCTTCTCTATGGCTACACCTTC
cdr3_aa: CASSQSGQGLLYGYTF

d_call: -
clone_size: -
j_call: TRBJ2-3
v_call: TRBV2
cdr3_nt: TGTGCCAGCAGGGAACAGGGATTAAGCACAGATACGCAGTATTTT
cdr3_aa: CASREQGLSTDTQYF

d_call: TRBD1
clone_size: few
j_call: TRBJ2-7
v_call: TRBV28
cdr3_nt: TGTGCCAGCCTCGCCGGGACAGCCTACGAGCAGTACTTC
cdr3_aa: CASLAGTAYEQYF

d_call: -
clone_size: -
j_call: TRBJ2-5
v_call: TRBV15
cdr3_nt: TGTGCCACCAGCAGAGTCGCAGACCCACAAGAGACCCAGTACTTC
cdr3_aa: CATSRVADPQETQYF

d_call: -
clone_size: -
j_call: TRBJ1-1
v_call: TRBV5-1
cdr3_nt: TGCGCCAGCAGCTTGCCCGGACAGCATGAAGCTTTCTTT
cdr3_aa: CASSLPGQHEAFF